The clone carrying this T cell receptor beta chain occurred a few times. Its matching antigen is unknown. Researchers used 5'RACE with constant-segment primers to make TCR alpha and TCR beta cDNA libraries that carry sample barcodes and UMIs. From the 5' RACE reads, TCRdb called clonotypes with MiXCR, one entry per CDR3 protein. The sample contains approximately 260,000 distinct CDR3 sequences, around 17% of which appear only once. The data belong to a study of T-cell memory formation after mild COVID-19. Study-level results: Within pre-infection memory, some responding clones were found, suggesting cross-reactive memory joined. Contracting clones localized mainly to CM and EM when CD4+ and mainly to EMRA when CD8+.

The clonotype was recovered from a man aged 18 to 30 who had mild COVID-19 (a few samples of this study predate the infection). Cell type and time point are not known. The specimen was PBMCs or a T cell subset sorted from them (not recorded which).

The CDR3 sequence: CASSYTGIQETQYF. The CDR3 region has the DNA TGTGCCAGCAGTTATACCGGAATTCAAGAGACCCAGTACTTC. The J gene is TRBJ2-5, the V gene TRBV27; D uncertain. The CDR3 contains 14 residues. CDR1 is MNHEY and CDR2 is SMNVEV in the germline V gene (reference sequence). V was clipped by 4 bases and J by 2 bases, with 11 bases between them.